These 7 T cell receptor beta chains were all obtained from the same sample, sequenced in a study of T cell repertoires in cytomegalovirus infection (dated by TCRdb to the late 2010s). The sequencer was an Illumina HiSeq 1500. The public reads were reprocessed in TCRdb via fastp at Q25 and MiXCR, keeping in-frame beta chains. Each CDR3 protein gets just one entry, which takes the most common genes and DNA from the rows behind it. In all, the sample holds roughly 990,000 distinct CDR3 sequences, and around 29% of those were seen once. The ten top clones hold over 12% of the sample. The sample's treatment or condition label, decoded: in vitro stimulation with specific CMV peptide epitopes to enrich CMV-specific T cells. What these receptors recognize is not known. Specimen: cultured CD8+ T cells from PBMCs, collected from culture after CMV antigen stimulation. The receptors were gathered from a human donor in good health (CMV status not recorded). Some clones in this sample may be carry-over from other donors' samples.

This clonotype was seen only a few times. The chain employs TRBV4-1 and TRBJ2-1, with TRBD1 matching over 9 bases. The CDR3 loop spans 17 amino acids. V shed 2 bases and J 7 bases; nucleotides not matched to a gene: 12. Looked up from germline, CDR1 is MGHRA and CDR2 is YSYEKL. CDR3 sequence (DNA): TGCGCCAGCAGCCAAACCCAACGACAGGGGGAGAGGAATGAGCAGTTCTTC. Its translation is CASSQTQRQGERNEQFF.

In this sample, this clonotype turned up a few times. V usage is TRBV6-2 or TRBV6-3 and J usage is TRBJ1-2; D is ambiguous. V was cut by 2 bases and J by 8 bases, with 12 bases left in between. CDR1 and CDR2 (germline): MNHEY, SVGEGT. This CDR3 contains 13 residues. CDR3 sequence reads: CASSYVLNLGYTF. CDR3 in DNA: TGTGCCAGCAGTTACGTCCTAAACCTCGGCTACACCTTC.

The table lists this clonotype with a few counts. The rearrangement joins TRBV7-4 to TRBJ2-1; D gene uncertain. The CDR3 length is 13 residues. V dropped 6 bases and J dropped 2 bases, with 8 bases sitting between them. Germline V lookup: CDR1 SGHVT, CDR2 SQSDAQ. CDR3 amino acids: CASSNLPYNEQFF. The CDR3 bases are TGTGCCAGCAGTAACTTACCCTACAATGAGCAGTTCTTC.

The rearrangement joins TRBV4-1 to TRBJ2-1; tentative D call: TRBD1 (5 bases). Deletions cut 0 bases from V and 9 bases from J, with 30 bases between. This CDR3 spans 20 amino acids. CDR1 is MGHRA, CDR2 YSYEKL, per germline. CDR3 nucleotides: TGCGCCAGCAGCCAAGAAGCCAGCACCCCTCTAGGGGCGGCCATTAGTGAGCAGTTCTTC. This codes for CASSQEASTPLGAAISEQFF.

This rearrangement joins TRBV24-1 to TRBJ2-2, with D perhaps TRBD2 (5 bases). The germline CDR1 and CDR2 sequences are KGHDR and SFDVKD. Between the trimmed V and J ends, which lost 9 bases and 2 bases, there was a span of 9 bases. This CDR3 is built from 13 residues. The CDR3 here is CATAGPNTGELFF. The DNA for the CDR3 is TGTGCCACCGCGGGTCCCAACACCGGGGAGCTGTTTTTT.

The V call is TRBV7-9, the J call TRBJ1-4; D call uncertain. With 5 bases removed from V and 3 bases from J, the gap between germline ends came to 13 bases. Germline V CDR1 and CDR2: SEHNR, FQNEAQ (reference sequence). This CDR3 has 15 amino acids. The CDR3 loop is CASSHPLDANEKLFF. The DNA of the CDR3 is TGTGCCAGCAGCCACCCGCTTGATGCTAATGAAAAACTGTTTTTT. Full variable domain (remainder filled in from reference TRBV7-9 and TRBJ1-4): DTGVSQNPRHKITKRGQNVTFRCDPISEHNRLYWYRQTLGQGPEFLTYFQNEAQLEKSRLLSDRFSAERPKGSFSTLEIQRTEQGDSAMYLCASSHPLDANEKLFFGSGTQLSVL.

A single count supports this clonotype. The chain couples TRBV29-1 to TRBJ2-4; 8 bases line up with TRBD1. The trim removed 6 bases at V and 1 base at J, leaving 8 bases unmatched. This CDR3 has 15 amino acids. Germline CDR1 SQVTM, CDR2 ANQGSEA. The CDR3 spells CSVETGGSAKNIQYF. The CDR3 DNA follows: TGCAGCGTCGAAACAGGGGGTTCGGCCAAAAACATTCAGTACTTC.